The 18 T cell receptor beta chains presented below share a single source sample, sequenced in a study of blood T cells in healthy people across ages. A second 7 to 11 cycle PCR used barcoded and J-beta primers. A single record per CDR3 protein comes from TCRdb applying MiXCR to the 5' RACE reads. The data show roughly 1.5 million distinct CDR3 sequences, approximately 42% seen once. Sequenced: blood. The receptors were gathered from a woman younger than 35 in good health.

This chain links TRBV30 with TRBJ1-4, with 8 bases that match TRBD1. Germline CDR1 reads GTSNPN; CDR2 reads SVGIG (reference sequence). The CDR3 is 15 amino acids. Trimming at V came to 2 bases and at J to 5 bases, leaving 7 bases not matched to a gene. CDR3 in amino acids: CAWSTSRDRNEKLFF. The CDR3, as DNA: TGTGCCTGGAGTACGTCCCGGGACAGGAATGAAAAACTGTTTTTT.

V usage is TRBV20-1 and J usage is TRBJ2-5; D not certain. CDR1 is DFQATT, CDR2 SNEGSKA, per germline (reference sequence). This CDR3 region has 14 residues. The ends were cut back, 3 bases at V and 0 bases at J, with 11 bases in the middle. Here the CDR3 reads CSASMRRHQETQYF. CDR3 nucleotide sequence: TGCAGTGCTAGTATGCGTCGGCACCAAGAGACCCAGTACTTC.

This clonotype was seen only a few times. The V gene is TRBV7-9, the J gene TRBJ2-5, with TRBD1 as a possible D gene (5 bases). CDR1 is SEHNR, CDR2 FQNEAQ, per germline (reference sequence). V lost 8 bases and J 4 bases, leaving 8 bases between the germline ends. There are 11 residues in the CDR3. The CDR3 reads CASRQGETQYF. The CDR3 region has the DNA TGTGCCAGCCGCCAGGGAGAGACCCAGTACTTC.

CDR3 DNA: TGTGCCTTGACCCTTGGTGGCCCTGAAGCTTTCTTT. This translates into CALTLGGPEAFF. The chain combines TRBV30 with TRBJ1-1; D is unclear. The germline V gene has CDR1 GTSNPN and CDR2 SVGIG (reference sequence). The CDR3 has 12 amino acids. Trimming left V 7 bases short and J 6 bases short, with 15 bases between. The complete variable domain, with remaining parts taken from reference TRBV30 and TRBJ1-1, reads SQTIHQWPATLVQPVGSPLSLECTVEGTSNPNLYWYRQAAGRGLQLLFYSVGIGQISSEVPQNLSASRPQDRQFILSSKKLLLSDSGFYLCALTLGGPEAFFGQGTRLTVV.

This clonotype was recorded many times. Here the CDR3 reads CSVEEGRDEQYF. For the CDR3, the DNA is TGCAGCGTTGAAGAGGGGAGGGACGAGCAGTACTTC. This chain uses TRBV29-1 with TRBJ2-7, with TRBD2 identical over 7 bases. Germline CDR1 is SQVTM and CDR2 is ANQGSEA. Trimming removed 0 bases from V and 5 bases from J; junction bases left unmatched: 1. This CDR3 has 12 amino acids.

The CDR3 DNA follows: TGTGCCAGCAGTTTACTGGACAGGGGGGCAGATACGCAGTATTTT. This translates into CASSLLDRGADTQYF. The chain couples TRBV12-3 or TRBV12-4 to TRBJ2-3; 10 bases align to TRBD1. The CDR3 is made up of 15 amino acids. The ends lost 2 bases at V and 4 bases at J; junction bases unmatched: 3.

V is TRBV28 and J is TRBJ2-5; possibly TRBD1 for D (5 bases). The CDR3 spans 14 residues. In germline, CDR1 is MDHEN, CDR2 SYDVKM. Trimming stripped 3 bases from V and 6 bases from J, with 14 bases between. The CDR3 coding sequence is TGTGCCAGCAGTTTCCCCGTAGGGGAAAAGACCCAGTACTTC. Protein product: CASSFPVGEKTQYF.

This clonotype showed up just a few times. The V call is TRBV28, the J call TRBJ1-2, with 7 positions matching TRBD1. The germline gives CDR1 MDHEN, CDR2 SYDVKM. The CDR3 contains 14 residues. Germline trimming cut 8 bases from V and 6 bases from J; bases unmatched to any gene: 12. CDR3 coding DNA: TGTGCCAGCGATAACGACAGTCAGGGGGATGGCTACACCTTC. Translating it yields CASDNDSQGDGYTF.

The rearrangement links TRBV6-6 to TRBJ2-5, with unresolved D. V was pared by 2 bases and J by 7 bases, with 8 bases between. CDR3 length: 12 amino acids. In germline, CDR1 is MNHNY, CDR2 SVGAGI (reference sequence). CDR3 in DNA: TGTGCCAGCAGTTACCCGCTGGGGACCCAGTACTTC. It translates to CASSYPLGTQYF.

The rearrangement uses TRBV6-5 and TRBJ1-5; D not certain. CDR1 and CDR2 (germline): MNHEY, SVGAGI. The CDR3 runs 15 residues. The V end was cut by 0 bases, the J end by 4 bases, with 10 bases between. This CDR3 is CASSYSRLLNQPQHF. DNA for the CDR3: TGTGCCAGCAGTTACTCGAGGTTATTGAATCAGCCCCAGCATTTT.

V gene TRBV7-9 combines with J gene TRBJ2-5; D remains ambiguous. Deletions cut 5 bases from V and 2 bases from J, with 9 bases between. The CDR3 contains 13 residues. The V gene's germline CDR1 is SEHNR and CDR2 FQNEAQ (reference sequence). The CDR3 DNA reads TGTGCCAGCAGCGCGGTTAGTCAAGAGACCCAGTACTTC. Protein product: CASSAVSQETQYF.

V and J are TRBV7-9 and TRBJ1-1; 9 bases match TRBD1. Germline V gene data show CDR1 as SEHNR and CDR2 as FQNEAQ (reference sequence). CDR3 length equals 16 residues. DNA of the CDR3: TGTCCCTGCACCCGGTTATGGACAGGGGCGAACACTGAAGCTTTCTTT. It yields the protein CPCTRLWTGANTEAFF.

This chain joins TRBV7-8 and TRBJ2-2; D may match TRBD1 or TRBD2 (6 bases each). The V end lost 5 bases, the J end lost 8 bases, and 18 bases lay between the germline ends. Germline lookup yields CDR1 SGHVS and CDR2 FQNEAQ. CDR3 length: 15 residues. CDR3 sequence (DNA): TGTGCCAGCAGCCAGGGGACTGACTCTAGGGGGGAGCTGTTTTTT. Translated, it gives CASSQGTDSRGELFF.

CDR3 sequence (DNA): TGTGCCATCGGTCCGGGTGAGCAGTTCTTC. Protein: CAIGPGEQFF. The gene calls are TRBV10-3 and TRBJ2-1, with D uncertain. CDR1 ENHRY and CDR2 SYGVKD come from the germline V gene. V was cut by 8 bases and J by 9 bases, with 8 bases left in between. The CDR3 is made up of 10 amino acids.

This sequence joins TRBV20-1 and TRBJ2-1, with D possibly matching TRBD1 (5 bases). The germline V gene encodes CDR1 DFQATT and CDR2 SNEGSKA (reference sequence). There are 13 residues in the CDR3. V was cut by 1 base and J by 8 bases, with 12 bases left in between. The CDR3 coding sequence is TGCAGTGCTAGAGGACTCTCAGGGTATGAGCAGTTCTTC. This gives the protein CSARGLSGYEQFF.

In its sample, this clonotype was seen many times. The rearrangement joins TRBV14 to TRBJ2-5; the D is unclear. The germline V gene has CDR1 SGHDN and CDR2 FVKESK. The CDR3 extends over 15 amino acids. The ends were cut back, 0 bases at V and 2 bases at J, with 10 bases in the middle. The CDR3 nucleotides read TGTGCCAGCAGCCAAGAGGGCAGGTATCAAGAGACCCAGTACTTC. This gives the protein CASSQEGRYQETQYF.

This chain joins TRBV5-1 and TRBJ2-1; TRBD2 matches at 8 bases. The CDR3 runs 17 residues. Per the germline V gene, CDR1 is SGHRS and CDR2 is YFSETQ. The ends lost 0 bases at V and 6 bases at J; junction bases unmatched: 11. This CDR3 is CASSLGPGTRIANEQFF. In DNA form, the CDR3 reads TGCGCCAGCAGCTTGGGCCCCGGGACTAGGATAGCCAATGAGCAGTTCTTC.

This chain links TRBV21-1 with TRBJ1-5. TRBV21-1 is flagged as a pseudogene. This CDR3 has 18 amino acids. CDR3 bases: TGTGCCAGCAGCAAATATTCCCTCGGCGGACCCCGCAATCAGCCCCAGCATTTT. Its translation is CASSKYSLGGPRNQPQHF.